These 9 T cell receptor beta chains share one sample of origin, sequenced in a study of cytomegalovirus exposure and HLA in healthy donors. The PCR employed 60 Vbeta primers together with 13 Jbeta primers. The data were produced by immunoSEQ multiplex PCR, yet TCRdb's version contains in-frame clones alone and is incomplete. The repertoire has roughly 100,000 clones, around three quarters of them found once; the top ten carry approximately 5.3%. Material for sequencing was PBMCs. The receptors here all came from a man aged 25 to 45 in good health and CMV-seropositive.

The CDR3: CASSAWGLAGGGGYEQYF. The CDR3 region has the DNA TGTGCCAGCAGCGCCTGGGGACTAGCGGGAGGGGGGGGCTACGAGCAGTACTTC. The chain couples TRBV7-2 to TRBJ2-7, with 16 bases lining up with TRBD2. This CDR3 comprises 18 residues. V was clipped by 5 bases and J by 3 bases; unmatched bases: 10. Germline CDR1 reads SGHTA; CDR2 reads FQGNSA.

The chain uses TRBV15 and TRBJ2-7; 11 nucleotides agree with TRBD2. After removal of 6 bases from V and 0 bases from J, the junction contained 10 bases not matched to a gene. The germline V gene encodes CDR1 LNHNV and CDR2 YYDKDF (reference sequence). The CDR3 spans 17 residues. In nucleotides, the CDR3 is TGTGCCACCAGTCTGGGACTAGCGGTTCCTAGCTCCTACGAGCAGTACTTC. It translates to CATSLGLAVPSSYEQYF.

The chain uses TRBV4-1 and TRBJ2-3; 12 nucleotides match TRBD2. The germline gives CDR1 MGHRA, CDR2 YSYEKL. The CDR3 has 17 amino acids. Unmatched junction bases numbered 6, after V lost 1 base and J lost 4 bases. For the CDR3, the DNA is TGCGCCAGCAGCCAAGCTAGCGGGGGGGCCGACGCAGATACGCAGTATTTT. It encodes CASSQASGGADADTQYF.

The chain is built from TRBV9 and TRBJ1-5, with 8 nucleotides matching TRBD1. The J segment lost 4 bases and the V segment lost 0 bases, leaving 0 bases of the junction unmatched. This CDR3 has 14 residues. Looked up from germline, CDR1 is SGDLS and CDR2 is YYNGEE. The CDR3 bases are TGTGCCAGCAGCGTAGGGGACAGGAATCAGCCCCAGCATTTT. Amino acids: CASSVGDRNQPQHF.

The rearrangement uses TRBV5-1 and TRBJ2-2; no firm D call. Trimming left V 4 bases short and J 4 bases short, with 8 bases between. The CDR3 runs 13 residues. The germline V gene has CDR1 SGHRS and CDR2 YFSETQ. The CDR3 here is CASSITVTGELFF. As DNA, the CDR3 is TGCGCCAGCAGCATCACGGTCACCGGGGAGCTGTTTTTT.

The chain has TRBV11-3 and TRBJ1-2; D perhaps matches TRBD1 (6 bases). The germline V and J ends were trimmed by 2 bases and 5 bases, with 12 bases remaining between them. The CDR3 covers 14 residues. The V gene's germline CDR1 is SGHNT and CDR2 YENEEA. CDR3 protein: CASSLSSRGYGYTF. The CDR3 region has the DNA TGTGCCAGCAGCTTATCATCCAGGGGATATGGCTACACCTTC.

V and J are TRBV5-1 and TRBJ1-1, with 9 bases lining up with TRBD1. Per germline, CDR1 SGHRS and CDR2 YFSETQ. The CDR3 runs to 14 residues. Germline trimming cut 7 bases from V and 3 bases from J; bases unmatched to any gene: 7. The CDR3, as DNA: TGCGCCAGCGGACAACAGGGGGCGGACACTGAAGCTTTCTTT. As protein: CASGQQGADTEAFF.

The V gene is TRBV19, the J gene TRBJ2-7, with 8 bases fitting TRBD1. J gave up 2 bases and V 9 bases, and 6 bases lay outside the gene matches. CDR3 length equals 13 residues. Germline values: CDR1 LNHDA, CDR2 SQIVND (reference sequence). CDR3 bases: TGTGCCAGCCCGGGACAGGTGGCCTACGAGCAGTACTTC. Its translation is CASPGQVAYEQYF.

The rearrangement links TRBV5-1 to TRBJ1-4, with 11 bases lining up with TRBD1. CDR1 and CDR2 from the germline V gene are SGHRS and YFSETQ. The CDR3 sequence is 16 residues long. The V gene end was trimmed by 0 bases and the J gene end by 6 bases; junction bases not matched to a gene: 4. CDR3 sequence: CASSLAGQGAHEKLFF. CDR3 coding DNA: TGCGCCAGCAGCTTGGCCGGACAGGGGGCGCATGAAAAACTGTTTTTT.